Presented here are 21 T cell receptor beta chains from one specimen sequenced in a study of T cells after somatic rescue of genetic block. Data came from immunoSEQ multiplex PCR; TCRdb stores just in-frame clones and leaves some out. The sample gives around 100,000 clones, approximately 90% of which show up once; more than 1.4% is in the top ten. Sequencing used peripheral blood mononuclear cells (PBMCs). These receptors were taken from a young woman.

This clone was seen a single time. The chain carries TRBV10-3 and TRBJ1-3, with D unclear. Germline V gene sequence: CDR1 ENHRY, CDR2 SYGVKD. This CDR3 region has 11 residues. The V gene lost 6 bases and the J gene lost 15 bases, with 15 bases spanning the gap. The CDR3 is CAISGAGYAYF. The DNA for the CDR3 is TGTGCCATCAGCGGTGCGGGGTATGCATATTTT.

The CDR3 spells CASSLGGQGVLANYGYTF. The DNA of the CDR3 is TGTGCCAGCAGCTTAGGGGGACAGGGGGTCCTAGCTAACTATGGCTACACCTTC. The V and J genes are TRBV13 and TRBJ1-2; 11 nucleotides match TRBD1. V gave up 0 bases and J gave up 0 bases; unmatched junction bases: 6. This CDR3 spans 18 amino acids. From germline, CDR1 is PRHDT and CDR2 FYEKMQ (reference sequence).

This clone turned up a few times. The chain uses TRBV30 and TRBJ1-1; D is undetermined. V was clipped by 2 bases and J by 5 bases, with 15 bases between them. The CDR3 contains 14 residues. Germline V gives CDR1 GTSNPN, CDR2 SVGIG (reference sequence). CDR3 region: CAWSLPPMRTEAFF. The DNA of the CDR3 is TGTGCCTGGAGTTTACCACCTATGAGGACTGAAGCTTTCTTT.

This chain uses TRBV18 with TRBJ1-6; D remains ambiguous. The CDR3 sequence is 14 residues long. The V end lost 2 bases, the J end lost 7 bases, and 9 bases lay between the germline ends. Germline values: CDR1 KGHSH, CDR2 LQKENI. This CDR3 reads CASSPNDVNSPLHF. DNA for the CDR3: TGTGCCAGCTCACCAAACGACGTGAATTCACCCCTCCACTTT. Drawing the rest from reference TRBV18 and TRBJ1-6, the complete variable domain is NAGVMQNPRHLVRRRGQEARLRCSPMKGHSHVYWYRQLPEEGLKFMVYLQKENIIDESGMPKERFSAEFPKEGPSILRIQQVVRGDSAAYFCASSPNDVNSPLHFGNGTRLTVT.

This chain connects TRBV2 to TRBJ2-7; 7 positions match TRBD2. CDR1 SNHLY and CDR2 FYNNEI come from the germline V gene. J was trimmed by 2 bases and V by 1 base; bases with no gene match: 2. This CDR3 spans 14 amino acids. CDR3 amino acids: CASSEEAGPYEQYF. CDR3 DNA sequence: TGTGCCAGCAGTGAAGAAGCGGGGCCCTACGAGCAGTACTTC.

The rearrangement links TRBV29-1 to TRBJ1-1; no definite D call. CDR3 length equals 12 residues. The V and J ends lost 4 bases and 10 bases respectively, with 16 bases between them. Germline CDR1 SQVTM, CDR2 ANQGSEA. CDR3 sequence: CSVGGVGYGAFF. The CDR3 DNA reads as TGCAGCGTTGGAGGAGTGGGTTATGGAGCTTTCTTT.

This chain uses TRBV27 with TRBJ1-4, with D uncertain. Trimming removed 2 bases at V and 8 bases at J, with 9 bases between. The CDR3 runs to 13 residues. Germline V gene sequence: CDR1 MNHEY, CDR2 SMNVEV (reference sequence). This CDR3 reads CASSLRPGEKLFF. CDR3 coding DNA: TGTGCCAGCAGTTTACGTCCGGGCGAAAAACTGTTTTTT. Full variable domain (remainder filled in from reference TRBV27 and TRBJ1-4): EAQVTQNPRYLITVTGKKLTVTCSQNMNHEYMSWYRQDPGLGLRQIYYSMNVEVTDKGDVPEGYKVSRKEKRNFPLILESPSPNQTSLYFCASSLRPGEKLFFGSGTQLSVL.

The chain recombines TRBV5-5 with TRBJ1-1, with TRBD1 as a possible D gene (5 bases). Germline V gives CDR1 SGHKS, CDR2 YYEKEE (reference sequence). This CDR3 comprises 14 residues. Trimming pared 5 bases from V and 1 base from J, leaving 12 bases between. CDR3 loop: CASRRDVANTEAFF. The CDR3 DNA reads as TGTGCCAGCAGACGGGACGTAGCGAACACTGAAGCTTTCTTT.

The chain joins TRBV30 to TRBJ1-1; D remains unclear. From germline, CDR1 is GTSNPN and CDR2 SVGIG (reference sequence). CDR3 length: 13 residues. Trimming left V 0 bases short and J 1 base short, with 6 bases between. CDR3 coding DNA: TGTGCCTGGAGTGTAGAAGAGAACACTGAAGCTTTCTTT. Translating it yields CAWSVEENTEAFF.

The chain recombines TRBV5-1 with TRBJ1-5; D is possibly TRBD1 (5 bases). Germline V gives CDR1 SGHRS, CDR2 YFSETQ. The V gene lost 7 bases and the J gene lost 5 bases, with 19 bases spanning the gap. The CDR3 extends over 15 amino acids. CDR3 sequence reads: CASGPTDSFHQPQHF. The CDR3 DNA reads as TGCGCCAGCGGCCCCACTGACAGTTTTCATCAGCCCCAGCATTTT.

CDR3 DNA sequence: TGTGCCAGCAGCTCCGGGACAGGGGCTGAAAAACTGTTTTTT. This sequence encodes CASSSGTGAEKLFF. V gene TRBV7-6 combines with J gene TRBJ1-4; 10 nucleotides agree with TRBD1. The CDR3 consists of 14 residues. CDR1 and CDR2 (germline): SGHVS, FNYEAQ. V was pared by 4 bases and J by 7 bases, with 3 bases of the junction left unmatched.

This chain connects TRBV18 to TRBJ2-5; D remains ambiguous. Germline loops: CDR1 KGHSH, CDR2 LQKENI. The CDR3 consists of 10 residues. Between the trimmed V and J ends, which lost 6 bases and 5 bases, there was a span of 4 bases. This CDR3 reads CASSGETQYF. The CDR3 DNA sequence: TGTGCCAGCTCGGGGGAGACCCAGTACTTC.

The J gene is TRBJ2-1, the V gene TRBV10-3; D gene ambiguous. The V and J ends lost 6 bases and 9 bases respectively, with 21 bases between them. The CDR3 loop spans 15 amino acids. Germline CDR1 ENHRY, CDR2 SYGVKD. CDR3 DNA: TGTGCCATCAGCGATGAGTCGGCCGGGCTAAGTGAGCAGTTCTTC. Residues: CAISDESAGLSEQFF.

This clone was seen once. The rearrangement links TRBV4-1 to TRBJ2-2, with 9 bases matching TRBD1. There are 18 residues in the CDR3. V gave up 0 bases and J gave up 2 bases; unmatched junction bases: 7. CDR1 and CDR2 from the germline V gene are MGHRA and YSYEKL. The CDR3 nucleotides are TGCGCCAGCAGCCAAGATTGGCGGGACAGGGCTAACACCGGGGAGCTGTTTTTT. Translation gives CASSQDWRDRANTGELFF.

This clone was counted only a few times. The genes are TRBV4-2 and TRBJ1-1; no reliable D call. V dropped 6 bases and J dropped 5 bases, with 13 bases sitting between them. CDR3 size: 13 residues. Germline V gene lookup returns CDR1 LGHNA and CDR2 YNFKEQ. The CDR3: CASRDQDGTEAFF. The CDR3 DNA is TGTGCCAGCAGGGACCAGGACGGGACTGAAGCTTTCTTT.

CDR3 nucleotides: TGCGCCAGCAGCCCCGTGGCGGGGGACACTGAAGCTTTCTTT. It translates to CASSPVAGDTEAFF. The V call is TRBV5-1, the J call TRBJ1-1, with D possibly TRBD1 on 5 matching bases. Germline CDR1 reads SGHRS; CDR2 reads YFSETQ. V lost 4 bases and J lost 3, with 13 bases in between. This CDR3 spans 14 amino acids.

This clone was seen just once. This sequence joins TRBV27 and TRBJ2-5; 7 bases align to TRBD2. The CDR3 has 13 amino acids. Germline CDR1 MNHEY, CDR2 SMNVEV (reference sequence). V was clipped by 8 bases and J by 7 bases; unmatched bases: 10. CDR3 protein: CASRGGYPGTQYF. The CDR3 DNA reads as TGTGCCAGCCGCGGGGGATACCCAGGGACCCAGTACTTC.

This clone appeared once. The gene calls are TRBV9 and TRBJ2-1; TRBD2 aligns across 9 bases. This CDR3 has 15 residues. With V trimmed by 6 bases and J by 10 bases, 14 bases remained unmatched. Germline lookup yields CDR1 SGDLS and CDR2 YYNGEE. The CDR3 DNA is TGTGCCAGCACCAGGGGAGGGACTAGCTCCTCGGAGCAGTTCTTC. Protein sequence: CASTRGGTSSSEQFF.

The chain joins TRBV28 to TRBJ1-5, with 9 positions matching TRBD1. The CDR3 contains 18 residues. The junction had 10 bases not matched to a gene; V was cut back by 3 bases and J by 1 base. The germline CDR1 and CDR2 sequences are MDHEN and SYDVKM. CDR3 in DNA: TGTGCCAGCAGTTTCTCCGCCCCGACAGGGGGGAGCAATCAGCCCCAGCATTTT. Translating it yields CASSFSAPTGGSNQPQHF.

V and J are TRBV5-8 and TRBJ1-2; TRBD1 is a possible D gene (6 bases). The CDR3 has 16 amino acids. Germline loops: CDR1 SGHTS, CDR2 YDEGEE. Trimming cost V 3 bases and J 4 bases, with 19 bases left between them. For the CDR3, the DNA is TGTGCCAGCAGCTCGATCGCGGGGGGCCTTGGCTATGGCTACACCTTC. This translates into CASSSIAGGLGYGYTF.

In its sample, this clone was seen once. The chain joins TRBV12-5 to TRBJ1-6; no definite D call. The length of the CDR3 is 12 residues. Germline V gene sequence: CDR1 LGHNT, CDR2 FRNRAP. Deletions cut 3 bases from V and 10 bases from J, with 7 bases between. CDR3 in DNA: TGTGCTAGTGGTTTCGCAGACTCACCCCTCCACTTT. Protein product: CASGFADSPLHF.